This passage covers 25 T cell receptor beta chains from one sample sequenced in a study of T cell changes during pregnancy in multiple sclerosis. Data came from immunoSEQ multiplex PCR; TCRdb stores just in-frame clones and leaves some out. This repertoire shows roughly 120,000 clones, 93% found once; its top ten account for 6.2%. The material sequenced was peripheral blood, taken before pregnancy. The receptors shown here come from a female donor with multiple sclerosis, enrolled in a pregnancy study.

About this clone: Germline is not matched at one junction end, which may reflect a read error. V and J are TRBV10-2 and TRBJ2-6; D is possibly TRBD1 (6 bases). The CDR3 runs to 18 residues. The germline V gene has CDR1 WSHSY and CDR2 SAAADI. The CDR3 reads CASTQALGGNSGANVLTF. The CDR3 DNA reads as TGCGCCAGCACCCAGGCCTTAGGGGGTAACTCTGGCGCCAACGTCCTGACTTTC.

J is TRBJ1-2 and V is TRBV19, with 10 bases lining up with TRBD1. Germline V gene lookup returns CDR1 LNHDA and CDR2 SQIVND (reference sequence). V was clipped by 7 bases and J by 10 bases; unmatched bases: 9. The CDR3 contains 13 residues. CDR3 loop: CASITRDRGNYTF. In nucleotides, the CDR3 is TGTGCCAGTATCACCAGGGACAGGGGTAACTACACCTTC.

This rearrangement joins TRBV7-8 to TRBJ1-2, with 8 bases fitting TRBD1. Germline lookup yields CDR1 SGHVS and CDR2 FQNEAQ. J lost 10 bases, V lost 5 bases, and 21 bases had no gene match. CDR3 length equals 17 residues. CDR3 coding DNA: TGTGCCAGCAGCCCTACGAAAGTAGGGACAGGTCCTATGGACTACACCTTC. Encoded protein: CASSPTKVGTGPMDYTF.

The chain has TRBV30 and TRBJ1-1, with D tentatively TRBD1 (6 bases). This CDR3 comprises 12 residues. Germline-derived CDR1 and CDR2 are GTSNPN and SVGIG (reference sequence). V gave up 8 bases and J gave up 4 bases, with 14 bases separating them. CDR3 loop: CARIGGVTEAFF. In DNA form, the CDR3 reads TGTGCCCGCATAGGGGGGGTCACTGAAGCTTTCTTT.

The J gene is TRBJ2-5, the V gene TRBV27; D perhaps matches TRBD2 (5 bases). Trimming cost V 8 bases and J 5 bases, with 12 bases left between them. This CDR3 is 12 amino acids long. Per the germline V gene, CDR1 is MNHEY and CDR2 is SMNVEV (reference sequence). The CDR3 is CASGFRGETQYF. The CDR3 region has the DNA TGTGCCAGCGGCTTCCGCGGGGAGACCCAGTACTTC.

The chain links TRBV29-1 to TRBJ2-3, with 7 bases lining up with TRBD1. The germline gives CDR1 SQVTM, CDR2 ANQGSEA. The CDR3 totals 13 residues. V lost 7 bases, J lost 4 bases, and 8 bases stayed unmatched. The CDR3 region has the DNA TGCAGCGGGAACAGGGGCCTGGCAGATACGCAGTATTTT. This gives the protein CSGNRGLADTQYF.

This chain links TRBV10-3 with TRBJ2-5; 7 nucleotides line up with TRBD1. The CDR3 spans 17 residues. Germline lookup yields CDR1 ENHRY and CDR2 SYGVKD. Trimming at V came to 8 bases and at J to 0 bases, leaving 15 bases not matched to a gene. This CDR3 reads CAIEPLDRVQNQETQYF. DNA of the CDR3: TGTGCCATCGAACCCCTCGACAGGGTCCAAAACCAAGAGACCCAGTACTTC.

The chain uses TRBV5-4 and TRBJ2-2; 13 bases map to TRBD2. With V trimmed by 0 bases and J by 1 base, 0 bases remained unmatched. In germline, CDR1 is SGHNT, CDR2 YYREEE (reference sequence). The CDR3 contains 17 residues. CDR3 nucleotide sequence: TGTGCCAGCAGCTTGGGACTAGCGGGAGGGAACACCGGGGAGCTGTTTTTT. Translated, it gives CASSLGLAGGNTGELFF.

J is TRBJ2-7 and V is TRBV5-1, with 7 bases identical to TRBD1. With 4 bases clipped from V and 5 bases from J, the junction kept 18 bases outside the gene matches. The germline CDR1 and CDR2 sequences are SGHRS and YFSETQ. The CDR3 covers 17 residues. CDR3 in DNA: TGCGCCAGCAGCCGGTCCGAGGGGGCCGGCCTTTTAGACGAGCAGTACTTC. As protein: CASSRSEGAGLLDEQYF.

The V call is TRBV19, the J call TRBJ2-1, with D perhaps TRBD2 (6 bases). V lost 10 bases, J lost 10 bases, and 23 bases lay in between. Per the germline V gene, CDR1 is LNHDA and CDR2 is SQIVND (reference sequence). This CDR3 has 14 residues. CDR3 nucleotides: TGTGCCACCGGGAGACCGGGACTTACTGACGAGCAGTTCTTC. It encodes CATGRPGLTDEQFF. Based on the CDR3 plus reference TRBV19 and TRBJ2-1, the full variable domain is DGGITQSPKYLFRKEGQNVTLSCEQNLNHDAMYWYRQDPGQGLRLIYYSQIVNDFQKGDIAEGYSVSREKKESFPLTVTSAQKNPTAFYLCATGRPGLTDEQFFGPGTRLTVL.

The gene calls are TRBV11-3 and TRBJ2-7, with TRBD2 matching over 8 bases. With V trimmed by 3 bases and J by 2 bases, 0 bases remained unmatched. There are 13 residues in the CDR3. Germline assignment: CDR1 SGHNT and CDR2 YENEEA. The chain's CDR3 is CASSFGGAYEQYF. Here the CDR3 DNA reads TGTGCCAGCAGCTTCGGGGGGGCCTACGAGCAGTACTTC.

V and J are TRBV30 and TRBJ2-3, with TRBD1 matching 8 bases. Germline values: CDR1 GTSNPN, CDR2 SVGIG (reference sequence). The CDR3 covers 14 residues. The CDR3 is CARGQGAATDTQYF. The CDR3 coding sequence is TGTGCTAGAGGGCAGGGGGCTGCCACAGATACGCAGTATTTT.

The chain joins TRBV18 to TRBJ1-5, with D perhaps matching TRBD1 (6 bases). Per germline, CDR1 KGHSH and CDR2 LQKENI. The length of the CDR3 is 15 residues. Trimming removed 2 bases at V and 3 bases at J, with 11 bases between. The CDR3 sequence: CASSPTGISNQPQHF. CDR3 DNA: TGTGCCAGCTCACCAACAGGGATATCCAATCAGCCCCAGCATTTT.

V gene TRBV19 combines with J gene TRBJ1-2; D might be TRBD1 (6 bases). Germline V lookup: CDR1 LNHDA, CDR2 SQIVND (reference sequence). V lost 3 bases and J lost 0, with 11 bases in between. The CDR3 is made up of 15 amino acids. The CDR3 coding sequence is TGTGCCAGTAGTATCGGGACACCAGCTAACTATGGCTACACCTTC. Encoded protein: CASSIGTPANYGYTF.

V and J are TRBV27 and TRBJ1-1; 8 positions match TRBD1. This CDR3 comprises 15 residues. Germline V lookup: CDR1 MNHEY, CDR2 SMNVEV (reference sequence). V was clipped by 5 bases and J by 3 bases; unmatched bases: 8. CDR3 region: CASSLRQGPDTEAFF. In DNA form, the CDR3 reads TGTGCCAGCAGTCTTCGACAGGGGCCGGACACTGAAGCTTTCTTT.

V gene TRBV19 combines with J gene TRBJ2-3; 9 nucleotides align to TRBD2. V lost 7 bases, J lost 4 bases, and 15 bases stayed unmatched. This CDR3 is 17 amino acids long. The germline V gene encodes CDR1 LNHDA and CDR2 SQIVND (reference sequence). This chain's CDR3 is CASTPRSPGLASDTQYF. The CDR3 region has the DNA TGTGCCAGTACCCCCCGATCACCGGGACTAGCCTCAGATACGCAGTATTTT.

This chain joins TRBV10-3 and TRBJ1-3; D is perhaps TRBD1 (5 bases). Trimming cost V 4 bases and J 0 bases, with 13 bases left between them. Germline-derived CDR1 and CDR2 are ENHRY and SYGVKD. This CDR3 is 16 amino acids long. The CDR3 loop is CAISGSVTASGNTIYF. The CDR3 nucleotides read TGTGCCATCAGTGGTTCCGTGACAGCCTCTGGAAACACCATATATTTT.

The chain couples TRBV27 to TRBJ2-1; 13 bases line up with TRBD2. The CDR3 length is 15 residues. The ends lost 7 bases at V and 9 bases at J; junction bases unmatched: 9. Germline values: CDR1 MNHEY, CDR2 SMNVEV (reference sequence). The CDR3 sequence is CASTETSGRLGEQFF. The CDR3 DNA is TGTGCCAGCACCGAGACTAGCGGGAGGTTGGGTGAGCAGTTCTTC.

The J gene is TRBJ2-5, the V gene TRBV27; 7 positions match TRBD2. Germline V gives CDR1 MNHEY, CDR2 SMNVEV (reference sequence). J gave up 4 bases and V 2 bases, and 10 bases lay outside the gene matches. This CDR3 comprises 16 residues. DNA for the CDR3: TGTGCCAGCAGTTTAACGGGACTACGAGGGATAGAGACCCAGTACTTC. Protein product: CASSLTGLRGIETQYF.

The chain links TRBV5-6 to TRBJ1-2, with TRBD1 as a possible D gene (6 bases). The CDR3 length is 12 residues. Trimming removed 4 bases from V and 10 bases from J, with 14 bases in between. Per germline, CDR1 SGHDT and CDR2 YYEEEE. The CDR3 is CASSPGHQLYTF. DNA for the CDR3: TGTGCCAGCAGCCCGGGACACCAACTCTACACCTTC. Filled out from reference TRBV5-6 and TRBJ1-2, the complete variable domain reads DAGVTQSPTHLIKTRGQQVTLRCSPKSGHDTVSWYQQALGQGPQFIFQYYEEEERQRGNFPDRFSGHQFPNYSSELNVNALLLGDSALYLCASSPGHQLYTFGSGTRLTVV.

J is TRBJ2-5 and V is TRBV7-3, with D perhaps matching TRBD2 (5 bases). Looked up from germline, CDR1 is SGHTA and CDR2 is FQGTGA. V was trimmed by 6 bases and J by 4 bases, leaving 12 bases between them. The CDR3 has 13 residues. CDR3 in DNA: TGTGCCAGCAGTGTGGGAGTACGAGAGACCCAGTACTTC. The encoded protein is CASSVGVRETQYF.

This chain links TRBV18 with TRBJ2-2, with a tentative D call TRBD2 (6 bases). This CDR3 spans 13 amino acids. Trimming took off 2 bases at V and 17 bases at J, with 18 bases between the two ends. The germline V gene encodes CDR1 KGHSH and CDR2 LQKENI. Written as DNA, the CDR3 is TGTGCCAGCTCACCATCGTGGAGGGACGGCTGTTTTTTT. As protein: CASSPSWRDGCFF.

The rearrangement uses TRBV19 and TRBJ2-1, with a tentative D call TRBD2 (6 bases). The germline V gene has CDR1 LNHDA and CDR2 SQIVND (reference sequence). This CDR3 is 13 amino acids long. V was shortened by 6 bases and J by 7 bases, with 13 bases between the two germline ends. CDR3 region: CASRSLARNEQFF. The CDR3 region has the DNA TGTGCCAGTAGAAGTCTAGCGAGGAATGAGCAGTTCTTC.

The chain recombines TRBV27 with TRBJ1-2; no clear D. CDR1 and CDR2 from the germline V gene are MNHEY and SMNVEV (reference sequence). The V end was cut by 2 bases, the J end by 0 bases, with 10 bases between. The CDR3 is made up of 15 amino acids. CDR3 amino acids: CASSLDGNANYGYTF. CDR3 sequence (DNA): TGTGCCAGCAGTTTAGACGGGAATGCTAACTATGGCTACACCTTC.

In nucleotides, the CDR3 is TGTGCCAGCAGCTCCATAGCGGGAGGGCCGGTAGATACGCAGTATTTT. Amino acid sequence: CASSSIAGGPVDTQYF. This chain joins TRBV7-3 and TRBJ2-3; 11 positions agree with TRBD2. J lost 5 bases, V lost 4 bases, and 8 bases had no gene match. The CDR3 is made up of 16 amino acids. Germline CDR1 SGHTA, CDR2 FQGTGA.